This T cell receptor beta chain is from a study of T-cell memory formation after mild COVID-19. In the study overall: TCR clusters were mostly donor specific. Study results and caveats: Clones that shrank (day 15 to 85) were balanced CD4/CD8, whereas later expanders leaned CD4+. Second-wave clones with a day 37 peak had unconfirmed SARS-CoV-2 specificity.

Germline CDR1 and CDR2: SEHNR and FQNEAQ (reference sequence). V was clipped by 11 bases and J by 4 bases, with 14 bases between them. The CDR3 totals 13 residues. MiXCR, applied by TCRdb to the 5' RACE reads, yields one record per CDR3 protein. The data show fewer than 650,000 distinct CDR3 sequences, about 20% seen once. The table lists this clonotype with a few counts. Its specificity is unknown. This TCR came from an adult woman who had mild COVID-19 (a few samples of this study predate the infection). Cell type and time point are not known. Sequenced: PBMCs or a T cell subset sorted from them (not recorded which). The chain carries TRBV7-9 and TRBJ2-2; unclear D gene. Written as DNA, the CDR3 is TGTGCCGGAGTCCCAGGAAGCACCGGGGAGCTGTTTTTT. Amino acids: CAGVPGSTGELFF.